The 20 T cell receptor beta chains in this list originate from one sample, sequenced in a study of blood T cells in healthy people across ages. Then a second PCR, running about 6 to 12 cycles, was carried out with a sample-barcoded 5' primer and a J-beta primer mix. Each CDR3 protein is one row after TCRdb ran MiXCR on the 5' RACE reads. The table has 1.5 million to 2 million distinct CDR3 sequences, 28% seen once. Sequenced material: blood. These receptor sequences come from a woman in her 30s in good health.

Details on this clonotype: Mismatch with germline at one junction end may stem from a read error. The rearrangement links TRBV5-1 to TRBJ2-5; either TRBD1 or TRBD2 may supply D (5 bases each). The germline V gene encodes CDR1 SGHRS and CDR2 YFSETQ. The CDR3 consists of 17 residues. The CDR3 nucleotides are TGCGCCAGTAGCTTGACCTGGGGCGGGTACCAAGGAGAGACCCAGTACTTC. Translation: CASSLTWGGYQGETQYF.

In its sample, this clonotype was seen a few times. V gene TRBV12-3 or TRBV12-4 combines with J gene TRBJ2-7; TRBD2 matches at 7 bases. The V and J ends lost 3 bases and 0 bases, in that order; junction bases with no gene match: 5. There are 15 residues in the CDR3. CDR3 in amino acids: CASSFQRGSSYEQYF. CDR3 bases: TGTGCCAGCAGTTTCCAGCGGGGAAGCTCCTACGAGCAGTACTTC.

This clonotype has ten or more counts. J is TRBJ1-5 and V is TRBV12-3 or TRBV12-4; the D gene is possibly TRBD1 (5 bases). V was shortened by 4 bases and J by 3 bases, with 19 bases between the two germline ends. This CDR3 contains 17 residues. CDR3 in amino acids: CASSSRGMQGANQPQHF. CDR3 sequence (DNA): TGTGCCAGCAGTTCCCGAGGAATGCAGGGTGCCAATCAGCCCCAGCATTTT.

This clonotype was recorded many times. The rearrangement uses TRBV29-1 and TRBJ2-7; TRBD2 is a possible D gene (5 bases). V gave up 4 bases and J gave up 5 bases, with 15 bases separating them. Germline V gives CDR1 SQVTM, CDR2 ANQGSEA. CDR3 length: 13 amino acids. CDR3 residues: CSVGRQAANEQYF. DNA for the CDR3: TGCAGCGTTGGGAGGCAGGCCGCCAACGAGCAGTACTTC.

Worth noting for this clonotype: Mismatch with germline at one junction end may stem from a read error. CDR3 bases: TGTGCCGGTAGTAAGGCAGAAGCGAACACTGAAGCTTTCTTT. This encodes CAGSKAEANTEAFF. V gene TRBV19 combines with J gene TRBJ1-1; D not resolved. The CDR3 has 14 residues. Germline values: CDR1 LNHDA, CDR2 SQIVND (reference sequence).

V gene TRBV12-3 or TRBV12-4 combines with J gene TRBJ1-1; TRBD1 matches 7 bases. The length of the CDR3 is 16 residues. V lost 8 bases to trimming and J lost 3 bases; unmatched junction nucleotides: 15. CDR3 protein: CASGSPPGGGDTEAFF. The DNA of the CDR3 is TGTGCCAGCGGGTCCCCGCCAGGGGGAGGAGACACTGAAGCTTTCTTT.

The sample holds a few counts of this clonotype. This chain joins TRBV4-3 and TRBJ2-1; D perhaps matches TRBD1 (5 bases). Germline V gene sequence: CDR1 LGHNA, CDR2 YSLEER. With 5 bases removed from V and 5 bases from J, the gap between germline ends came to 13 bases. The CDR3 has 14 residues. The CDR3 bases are TGCGCCAGCAGCGAAGGAGACAGCAACAATGAGCAGTTCTTC. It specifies CASSEGDSNNEQFF.

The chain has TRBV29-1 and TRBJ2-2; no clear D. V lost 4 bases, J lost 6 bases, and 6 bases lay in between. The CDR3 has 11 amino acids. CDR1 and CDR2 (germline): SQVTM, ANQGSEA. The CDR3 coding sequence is TGCAGCGTTGTGGGGTCCGGGGAGCTGTTTTTT. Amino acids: CSVVGSGELFF.

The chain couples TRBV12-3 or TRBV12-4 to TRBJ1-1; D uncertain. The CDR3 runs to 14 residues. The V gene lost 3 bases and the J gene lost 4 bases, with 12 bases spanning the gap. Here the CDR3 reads CASSLSRTSTEAFF. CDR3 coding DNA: TGTGCCAGCAGTTTGAGCCGAACCTCCACTGAAGCTTTCTTT.

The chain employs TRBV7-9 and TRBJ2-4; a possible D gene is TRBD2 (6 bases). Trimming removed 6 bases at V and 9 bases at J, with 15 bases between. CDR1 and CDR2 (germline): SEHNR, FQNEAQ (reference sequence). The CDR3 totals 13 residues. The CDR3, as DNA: TGTGCCAGCAGGAGAGGAGGGAATTTCATTCAGTACTTC. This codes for CASRRGGNFIQYF.

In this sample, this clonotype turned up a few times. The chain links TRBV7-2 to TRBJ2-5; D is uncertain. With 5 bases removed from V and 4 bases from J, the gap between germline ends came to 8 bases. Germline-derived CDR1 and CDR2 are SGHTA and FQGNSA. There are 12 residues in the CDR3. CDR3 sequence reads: CASSTPTETQYF. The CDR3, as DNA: TGTGCCAGCAGCACCCCGACAGAGACCCAGTACTTC.

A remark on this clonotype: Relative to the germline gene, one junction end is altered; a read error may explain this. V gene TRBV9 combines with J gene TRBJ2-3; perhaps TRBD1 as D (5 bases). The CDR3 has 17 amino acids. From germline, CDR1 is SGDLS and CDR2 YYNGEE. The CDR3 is CASNVVGSFRATDTQYF. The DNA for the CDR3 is TGTGCCAGCAACGTAGTGGGCTCCTTCAGGGCCACAGATACGCAGTATTTT.

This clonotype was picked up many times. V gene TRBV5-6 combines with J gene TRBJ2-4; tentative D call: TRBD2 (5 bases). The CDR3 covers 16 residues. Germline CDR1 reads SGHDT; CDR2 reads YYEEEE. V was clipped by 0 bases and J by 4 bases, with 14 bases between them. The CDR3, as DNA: TGTGCCAGCAGCTTGGGAAGGGCGGGTTGGAAAAACATTCAGTACTTC. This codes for CASSLGRAGWKNIQYF.

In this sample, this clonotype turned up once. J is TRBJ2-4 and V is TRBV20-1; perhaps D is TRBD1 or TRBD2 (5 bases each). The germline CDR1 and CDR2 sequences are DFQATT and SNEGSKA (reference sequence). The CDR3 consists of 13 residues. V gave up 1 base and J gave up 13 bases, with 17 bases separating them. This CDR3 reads CSARGSGKREQYF. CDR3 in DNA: TGCAGTGCTAGAGGATCAGGGAAAAGGGAGCAGTACTTC.

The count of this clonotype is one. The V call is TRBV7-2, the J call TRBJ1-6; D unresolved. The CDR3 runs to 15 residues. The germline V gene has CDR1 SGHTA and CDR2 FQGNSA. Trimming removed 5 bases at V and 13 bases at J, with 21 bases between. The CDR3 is CASSTRASELDPLHF. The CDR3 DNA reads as TGTGCCAGCAGCACTCGAGCTTCCGAACTCGATCCCCTCCACTTT.

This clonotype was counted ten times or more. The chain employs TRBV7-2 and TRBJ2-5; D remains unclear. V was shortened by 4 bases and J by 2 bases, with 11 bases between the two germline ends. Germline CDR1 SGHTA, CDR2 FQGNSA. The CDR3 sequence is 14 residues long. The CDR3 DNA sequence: TGTGCCAGCAGCTACCTGACCGAGCAAGAGACCCAGTACTTC. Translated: CASSYLTEQETQYF. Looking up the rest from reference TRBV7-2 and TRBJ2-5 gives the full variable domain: GAGVSQSPSNKVTEKGKDVELRCDPISGHTALYWYRQSLGQGLEFLIYFQGNSAPDKSGLPSDRFSAERTGGSVSTLTIQRTQQEDSAVYLCASSYLTEQETQYFGPGTRLLVL.

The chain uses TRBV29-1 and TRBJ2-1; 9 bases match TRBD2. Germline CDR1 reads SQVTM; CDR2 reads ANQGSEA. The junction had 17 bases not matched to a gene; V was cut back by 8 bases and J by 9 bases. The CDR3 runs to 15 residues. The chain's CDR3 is CSTVWGAGGVGEQFF. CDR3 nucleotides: TGCAGCACCGTCTGGGGGGCGGGAGGGGTTGGTGAGCAGTTCTTC.

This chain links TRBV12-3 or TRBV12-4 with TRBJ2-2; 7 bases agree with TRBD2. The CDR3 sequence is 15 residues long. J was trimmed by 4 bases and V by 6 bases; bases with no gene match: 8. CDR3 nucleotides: TGTGCCAGCAGCCCCTCCACGGGGGGCACCGGGGAGCTGTTTTTT. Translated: CASSPSTGGTGELFF.

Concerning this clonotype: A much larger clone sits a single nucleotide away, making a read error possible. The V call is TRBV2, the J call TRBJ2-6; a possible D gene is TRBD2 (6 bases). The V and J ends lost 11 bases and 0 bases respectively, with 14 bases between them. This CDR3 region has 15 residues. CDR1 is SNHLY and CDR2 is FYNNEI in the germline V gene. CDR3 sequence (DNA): TGTGCCGGCGGGATCCACCCCTCTGGGGCCAACGTCCTGACTTTC. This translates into CAGGIHPSGANVLTF.

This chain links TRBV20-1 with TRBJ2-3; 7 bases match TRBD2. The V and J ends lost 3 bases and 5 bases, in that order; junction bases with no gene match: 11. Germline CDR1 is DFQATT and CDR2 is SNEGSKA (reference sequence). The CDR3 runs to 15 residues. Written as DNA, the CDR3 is TGCAGTGCTAGGGAAAGGTGGCCTAGCGGAGATACGCAGTATTTT. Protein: CSARERWPSGDTQYF.